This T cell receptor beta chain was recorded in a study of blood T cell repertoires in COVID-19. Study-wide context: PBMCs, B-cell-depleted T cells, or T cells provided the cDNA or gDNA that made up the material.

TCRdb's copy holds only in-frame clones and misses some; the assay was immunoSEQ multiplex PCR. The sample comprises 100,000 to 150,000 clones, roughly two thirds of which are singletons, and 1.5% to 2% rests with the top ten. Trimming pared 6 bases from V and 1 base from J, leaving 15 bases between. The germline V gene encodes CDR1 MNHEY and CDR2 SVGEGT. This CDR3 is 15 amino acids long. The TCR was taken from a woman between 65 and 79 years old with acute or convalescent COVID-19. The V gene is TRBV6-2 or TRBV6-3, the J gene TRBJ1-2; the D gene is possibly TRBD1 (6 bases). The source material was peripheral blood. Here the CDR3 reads CASSRRAGDNYGYTF. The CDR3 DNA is TGTGCCAGCAGCCGACGAGCAGGGGATAACTATGGCTACACCTTC.